The 13 T cell receptor beta chains below come from one sample, sequenced in a study of beta chain features in type 1 diabetes (dated by TCRdb to 2016 to 2019). The library was prepared using the immunoSEQ multiplex PCR assay. All of the isolated RNA was reverse transcribed with the High Capacity cDNA Reverse Transcription Kit, so expressed TCRB transcripts were sequenced. Not all clones reach the TCRdb copy of this immuneACCESS table, which keeps in-frame sequences only. Checked studies attribute under half of the gap to unresolved V genes and leave the rest unexplained. The sample contains 810,000 or so clones, 15% to 20% of them found a single time. Clones ranked in the top ten supply 0.023% of the sample. The specimen was naive CD4+ T cells from blood. The meaning of the sample's cell subset or site label: true naive CD4+ T cells. The receptors shown here come from a woman under 30 in good health.

This clone was detected a few times. Distinct nucleotide sequences in the sample also encode this CDR3. This chain links TRBV28 with TRBJ1-2; D perhaps matches TRBD1 (5 bases). V was shortened by 2 bases and J by 5 bases, with 9 bases between the two germline ends. Germline V gene data show CDR1 as MDHEN and CDR2 as SYDVKM. CDR3 size: 13 residues. The chain's CDR3 is CASSLGQGYGYTF. The CDR3 nucleotides read TGTGCCAGCAGTTTAGGCCAGGGTTATGGCTACACCTTC.

This clone was seen a handful of times. The chain links TRBV7-2 to TRBJ2-5; D not certain. The V gene's germline CDR1 is SGHTA and CDR2 FQGNSA. The CDR3 has 12 residues. V was trimmed by 4 bases and J by 5 bases, leaving 8 bases between them. The CDR3 DNA reads as TGTGCCAGCAGCTCCTCGCCTGAGACCCAGTACTTC. As protein: CASSSSPETQYF.

The rearrangement links TRBV6-6 to TRBJ2-1, with a possible D match to TRBD1 (5 bases). The germline V gene has CDR1 MNHNY and CDR2 SVGAGI (reference sequence). The CDR3 runs 16 residues. V lost 7 bases and J lost 0, with 16 bases in between. Here the CDR3 reads CASMDRGWSSYNEQFF. In DNA form, the CDR3 reads TGTGCCAGCATGGATAGGGGTTGGAGCTCCTACAATGAGCAGTTCTTC.

The rearrangement uses TRBV5-1 and TRBJ2-2, with 7 bases lining up with TRBD1. The CDR3 covers 13 residues. Trimming at V came to 4 bases and at J to 9 bases, leaving 6 bases not matched to a gene. The germline V gene has CDR1 SGHRS and CDR2 YFSETQ. CDR3 bases: TGCGCCAGCAGCGTACGACAGGGCCGGGAGCTGTTTTTT. It translates to CASSVRQGRELFF.

The chain couples TRBV28 to TRBJ2-3, with 8 nucleotides matching TRBD2. Trimming removed 10 bases from V and 4 bases from J; junction bases left unmatched: 13. The CDR3 has 15 residues. Germline V CDR1 and CDR2: MDHEN, SYDVKM. CDR3 protein: CATYGSSGMADTQYF. The DNA for the CDR3 is TGTGCCACCTACGGGAGTAGCGGGATGGCAGATACGCAGTATTTT.

This clone was counted only a few times. This chain links TRBV23-1 with TRBJ1-2, with 9 bases matching TRBD1. TRBV23-1 is classed as an ORF, of uncertain function. This CDR3 spans 16 amino acids. V shed 1 base and J 1 base; nucleotides not matched to a gene: 4. This chain's CDR3 is CASSQLGTGINYGYTF. In DNA form, the CDR3 reads TGCGCCAGCAGTCAATTGGGGACAGGGATTAACTATGGCTACACCTTC.

J is TRBJ2-7 and V is TRBV15; D possibly corresponds to TRBD2 (7 bases). This CDR3 spans 16 amino acids. Germline loops: CDR1 LNHNV, CDR2 YYDKDF (reference sequence). V lost 1 base, J lost 3 bases, and 16 bases lay in between. CDR3 sequence: CATSRAGAAGVYEQYF. For the CDR3, the DNA is TGTGCCACCAGCAGAGCGGGGGCGGCGGGAGTCTACGAGCAGTACTTC.

This clone was found a few times. The J gene is TRBJ2-2, the V gene TRBV11-2; D gene ambiguous. Per the germline V gene, CDR1 is SGHAT and CDR2 is FQNNGV. CDR3 size: 12 residues. Trimming stripped 6 bases from V and 4 bases from J, with 6 bases between. In DNA, the CDR3 is TGTGCCAGCAGTTGGAGCACCGGGGAGCTGTTTTTT. Amino acid sequence: CASSWSTGELFF.

The V gene is TRBV9, the J gene TRBJ1-2; D might be TRBD1 (5 bases). The CDR3 sequence is 17 residues long. The germline CDR1 and CDR2 sequences are SGDLS and YYNGEE. V was shortened by 4 bases and J by 6 bases, with 25 bases between the two germline ends. CDR3 residues: CASSPRQGVRVPDGYTF. The CDR3 nucleotides are TGTGCCAGCAGCCCTCGCCAAGGGGTCAGGGTGCCCGATGGCTACACCTTC.

On this clone: Other DNA sequences in the sample encode the same CDR3. The V call is TRBV13, the J call TRBJ2-2; maybe TRBD2 (6 bases). V shed 4 bases and J shed 5 bases, with 17 bases lying between them. The CDR3 sequence is 16 residues long. CDR1 is PRHDT and CDR2 is FYEKMQ in the germline V gene (reference sequence). The CDR3 region is CASSSSTSAWTGELFF. DNA of the CDR3: TGTGCCAGCAGCTCGTCGACTAGTGCGTGGACCGGGGAGCTGTTTTTT.

The chain employs TRBV7-2 and TRBJ2-3; perhaps TRBD2 as D (5 bases). Trimming took 0 bases from V and 4 from J, leaving 8 bases between them. The CDR3 has 14 residues. Germline assignment: CDR1 SGHTA and CDR2 FQGNSA. Written as DNA, the CDR3 is TGTGCCAGCAGCTTAGCGTTCGGGGCAGATACGCAGTATTTT. Translated: CASSLAFGADTQYF.

The chain carries TRBV7-8 and TRBJ2-7; no firm D call. With 1 base removed from V and 3 bases from J, the gap between germline ends came to 10 bases. The CDR3 runs 14 residues. Looked up from germline, CDR1 is SGHVS and CDR2 is FQNEAQ. The CDR3 loop reads CASSLDRVGYEQYF. In DNA, the CDR3 is TGTGCCAGCAGCTTAGACCGGGTGGGCTACGAGCAGTACTTC.

The V call is TRBV7-2, the J call TRBJ2-2; tentatively, D is TRBD1 or TRBD2 (5 bases each). The V gene's germline CDR1 is SGHTA and CDR2 FQGNSA. V was pared by 2 bases and J by 0 bases, with 13 bases between. The CDR3 length is 17 residues. This chain's CDR3 is CASSLYWGRPNTGELFF. The CDR3 bases are TGTGCCAGCAGCTTATATTGGGGACGGCCGAACACCGGGGAGCTGTTTTTT.